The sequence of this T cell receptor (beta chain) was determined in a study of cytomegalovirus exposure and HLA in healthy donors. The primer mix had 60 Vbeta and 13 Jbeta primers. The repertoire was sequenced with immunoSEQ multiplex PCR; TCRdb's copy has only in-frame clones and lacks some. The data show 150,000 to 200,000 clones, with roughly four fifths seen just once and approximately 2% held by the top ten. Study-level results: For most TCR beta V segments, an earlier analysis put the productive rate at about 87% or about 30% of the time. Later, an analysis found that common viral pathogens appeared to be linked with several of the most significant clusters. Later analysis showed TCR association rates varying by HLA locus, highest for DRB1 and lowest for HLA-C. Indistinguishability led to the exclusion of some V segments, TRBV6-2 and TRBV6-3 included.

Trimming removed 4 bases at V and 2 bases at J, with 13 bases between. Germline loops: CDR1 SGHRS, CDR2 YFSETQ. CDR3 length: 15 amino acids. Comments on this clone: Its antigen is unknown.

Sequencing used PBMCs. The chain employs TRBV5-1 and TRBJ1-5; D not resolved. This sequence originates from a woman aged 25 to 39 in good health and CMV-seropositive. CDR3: CASSHGSSGNQPQHF. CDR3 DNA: TGCGCCAGCAGCCACGGGTCCAGTGGCAATCAGCCCCAGCATTTT.